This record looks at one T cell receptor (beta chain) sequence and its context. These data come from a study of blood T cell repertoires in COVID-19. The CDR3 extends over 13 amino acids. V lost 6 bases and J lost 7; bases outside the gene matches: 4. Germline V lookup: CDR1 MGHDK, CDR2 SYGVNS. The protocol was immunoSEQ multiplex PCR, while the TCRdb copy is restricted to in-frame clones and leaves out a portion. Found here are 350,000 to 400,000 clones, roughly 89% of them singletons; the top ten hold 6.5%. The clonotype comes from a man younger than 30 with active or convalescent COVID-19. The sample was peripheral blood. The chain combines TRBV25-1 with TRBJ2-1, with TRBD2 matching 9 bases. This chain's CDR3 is CASSGLAKNEQFF. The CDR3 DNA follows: TGTGCCAGCAGCGGACTAGCGAAAAATGAGCAGTTCTTC. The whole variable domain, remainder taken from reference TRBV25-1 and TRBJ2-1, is EADIYQTPRYLVIGTGKKITLECSQTMGHDKMYWYQQDPGMELHLIHYSYGVNSTEKGDLSSESTVSRIRTEHFPLTLESARPSHTSQYLCASSGLAKNEQFFGPGTRLTVL.